This TCR beta chain appears in the sequencing data of a study of T-cell reconstitution after alpha-beta-depleted transplantation in children. The library targeted TCRbeta and was prepared with unique molecular identifiers. One entry per CDR3 protein results from TCRdb running MiXCR on the PCR reads. The sample lists about 500,000 distinct CDR3 sequences, approximately 30% occurring once. V was clipped by 4 bases and J by 2 bases, with 12 bases between them. This CDR3 spans 14 amino acids. Germline CDR1 reads SGHTA; CDR2 reads FQGNSA. This clonotype came up a few times. V gene TRBV7-2 combines with J gene TRBJ2-7; D might be TRBD2 (6 bases). The receptor was derived from a human donor who donated a stem cell graft to a child with aplastic anemia. The sequenced sample was PBMCs from the stem cell graft donor, obtained from the stem cell graft. In DNA form, the CDR3 reads TGTGCCAGCAGCTCAGGGACTGTTACCTACGAGCAGTACTTC. This translates into CASSSGTVTYEQYF.